These T cell receptor beta chains were read from a single sample in a study of T cells in Graves' hyperthyroidism and ophthalmopathy. TCRdb processed the multiplex PCR reads anew with MiXCR; each CDR3 protein has one entry. Of some 570,000 distinct CDR3 sequences listed, more than 15% are singletons. The sample comprised blood. These receptors were taken from a woman aged 18-35 years with Graves' ophthalmopathy. CDR3s include the opening cysteine and the closing phenylalanine or tryptophan. A D gene is named only where the DNA matches it firmly. The size of a clone is reported for some rows only, either as once, few or many, or as a class for expanded clones.

v_call: TRBV9
j_call: TRBJ2-2
clone_size: .
d_call: .
cdr3_aa: CASSVSSNTGELFF
cdr3_nt: TGTGCCAGCAGCGTTTCATCGAACACCGGGGAGCTGTTTTTT

v_call: TRBV10-2
j_call: TRBJ2-7
clone_size: few
d_call: TRBD2
cdr3_aa: CASQGTSGRAVQYF
cdr3_nt: TGCGCCAGTCAGGGGACTAGCGGGAGGGCCGTGCAGTACTTC

v_call: TRBV5-1
j_call: TRBJ2-3
clone_size: few
d_call: .
cdr3_aa: CASRWGAASDTQYF
cdr3_nt: TGCGCCAGCAGGTGGGGGGCAGCGTCTGATACGCAGTATTTT

v_call: TRBV14
j_call: TRBJ1-2
clone_size: few
d_call: TRBD1
cdr3_aa: CASSQDPWTGGGDGYTF
cdr3_nt: TGTGCCAGCAGCCAAGACCCCTGGACAGGGGGAGGAGATGGCTACACCTTC

v_call: TRBV13
j_call: TRBJ2-7
clone_size: many
d_call: TRBD2
cdr3_aa: CASSLKLAGVYEQYF
cdr3_nt: TGTGCCAGCAGCTTAAAGCTAGCGGGAGTGTACGAGCAGTACTTC

v_call: TRBV5-1
j_call: TRBJ2-7
clone_size: many
d_call: TRBD1
cdr3_aa: CASSLAPGTGNSYEQYF
cdr3_nt: TGCGCCAGCAGCTTGGCCCCCGGGACAGGAAATTCCTACGAGCAGTACTTC

v_call: TRBV11-2
j_call: TRBJ2-7
clone_size: many
d_call: .
cdr3_aa: CASSQASYEQYF
cdr3_nt: TGTGCCAGCAGCCAGGCCTCCTACGAGCAGTACTTC

v_call: TRBV27
j_call: TRBJ1-6
clone_size: many
d_call: .
cdr3_aa: CASSLSGSGRNSPLHF
cdr3_nt: TGTGCCAGCAGTTTATCAGGGAGCGGGCGTAATTCACCCCTCCACTTT

v_call: TRBV5-1
j_call: TRBJ2-7
clone_size: many
d_call: .
cdr3_aa: CASSLGFTYEQYF
cdr3_nt: TGCGCCAGCAGCTTGGGGTTTACCTACGAGCAGTACTTC

v_call: TRBV6-1
j_call: TRBJ1-2
clone_size: many
d_call: .
cdr3_aa: CASMKARVDGYGYTF
cdr3_nt: TGTGCCAGCATGAAAGCCAGGGTCGACGGATATGGCTACACCTTC

v_call: TRBV13
j_call: TRBJ1-6
clone_size: few
d_call: .
cdr3_aa: CASSPREGPYNSPLHF
cdr3_nt: TGTGCCAGCAGCCCTCGGGAGGGTCCCTATAATTCACCCCTCCACTTT

v_call: TRBV6-1
j_call: TRBJ1-4
clone_size: many
d_call: .
cdr3_aa: CASSEGTADEKLFF
cdr3_nt: TGTGCCAGCAGTGAAGGGACAGCAGATGAAAAACTGTTTTTT

v_call: TRBV6-1
j_call: TRBJ2-2
clone_size: .
d_call: .
cdr3_aa: CASFLQMGLTGELFF
cdr3_nt: TGTGCCAGCTTCCTCCAGATGGGGCTTACCGGGGAGCTGTTTTTT

v_call: TRBV5-8
j_call: TRBJ2-1
clone_size: .
d_call: .
cdr3_aa: CASTTYLKTGSYNEQFF
cdr3_nt: TGTGCCAGCACCACTTACCTAAAGACAGGCTCCTACAATGAGCAGTTCTTC

v_call: TRBV5-1
j_call: TRBJ2-3
clone_size: many
d_call: TRBD2
cdr3_aa: CASSLAAGGTSTDTQYF
cdr3_nt: TGCGCCAGCAGCTTGGCGGCGGGGGGGACTAGCACAGATACGCAGTATTTT

v_call: TRBV18
j_call: TRBJ2-7
clone_size: .
d_call: TRBD2
cdr3_aa: CASPRTSGRNEQYF
cdr3_nt: TGTGCCAGCCCACGGACTAGCGGGAGAAACGAGCAGTACTTC

v_call: TRBV10-3
j_call: TRBJ1-2
clone_size: .
d_call: .
cdr3_aa: CAISEEGLFYGYTF
cdr3_nt: TGTGCCATCAGTGAGGAGGGACTCTTCTATGGCTACACCTTC

v_call: TRBV25-1
j_call: TRBJ2-3
clone_size: .
d_call: .
cdr3_aa: CASSEGRGPADTQYF
cdr3_nt: TGTGCCAGCAGTGAGGGTCGGGGTCCCGCAGATACGCAGTATTTT

v_call: TRBV30
j_call: TRBJ2-7
clone_size: many
d_call: TRBD1
cdr3_aa: CAWSVTGGGEQYF
cdr3_nt: TGTGCCTGGAGTGTAACAGGGGGAGGCGAGCAGTACTTC

v_call: TRBV27
j_call: TRBJ2-2
clone_size: many
d_call: TRBD1
cdr3_aa: CASSSRTGVGVASPGELFF
cdr3_nt: TGTGCCAGCAGTTCACGGACAGGGGTAGGCGTCGCGTCCCCCGGGGAGCTGTTTTTT

v_call: TRBV9
j_call: TRBJ2-3
clone_size: many
d_call: .
cdr3_aa: CASSVGGDTDTQYF
cdr3_nt: TGTGCCAGCAGCGTAGGGGGGGACACAGATACGCAGTATTTT

v_call: TRBV9
j_call: TRBJ1-2
clone_size: .
d_call: TRBD1
cdr3_aa: CASSADRENGYTF
cdr3_nt: TGTGCCAGCAGCGCGGACAGGGAGAATGGCTACACCTTC

v_call: TRBV6-1
j_call: TRBJ1-2
clone_size: many
d_call: .
cdr3_aa: CASSEAVSNYGYTF
cdr3_nt: TGTGCCAGCAGTGAAGCGGTATCGAACTATGGCTACACCTTC

v_call: TRBV3-1
j_call: TRBJ2-1
clone_size: many
d_call: TRBD2
cdr3_aa: CASSQTSGYNEQFF
cdr3_nt: TGTGCCAGCAGCCAAACTAGCGGCTACAATGAGCAGTTCTTC

v_call: TRBV2
j_call: TRBJ1-2
clone_size: many
d_call: TRBD1
cdr3_aa: CASSTGTGGHGYTF
cdr3_nt: TGTGCCAGCAGTACCGGGACAGGGGGCCATGGCTACACCTTC

v_call: TRBV6-1
j_call: TRBJ1-2
clone_size: .
d_call: .
cdr3_aa: CASTAGWYGYTF
cdr3_nt: TGTGCCAGCACGGCGGGGTGGTATGGCTACACCTTC

v_call: TRBV4-1
j_call: TRBJ2-1
clone_size: .
d_call: TRBD1
cdr3_aa: CASSQRSGGNSYNEQFF
cdr3_nt: TGCGCCAGCAGCCAACGATCAGGGGGCAACTCCTACAATGAGCAGTTCTTC

v_call: TRBV5-8
j_call: TRBJ1-4
clone_size: few
d_call: .
cdr3_aa: CASSRPTLPEKLFF
cdr3_nt: TGTGCCAGCAGCCGACCTACACTTCCCGAAAAACTGTTTTTT

v_call: TRBV19
j_call: TRBJ2-1
clone_size: few
d_call: TRBD2
cdr3_aa: CASSPPGRDNEQFF
cdr3_nt: TGTGCCAGTAGTCCCCCTGGGAGGGACAATGAGCAGTTCTTC

v_call: TRBV5-1
j_call: TRBJ1-1
clone_size: many
d_call: .
cdr3_aa: CASRLGGGAEAFF
cdr3_nt: TGCGCCAGCAGGTTGGGGGGGGGCGCTGAAGCTTTCTTT

v_call: TRBV9
j_call: TRBJ2-1
clone_size: few
d_call: TRBD2
cdr3_aa: CASSVAPSTSGGAPEQFF
cdr3_nt: TGTGCCAGCAGCGTAGCACCATCGACTAGCGGGGGGGCCCCTGAGCAGTTCTTC

v_call: TRBV6-1
j_call: TRBJ1-2
clone_size: many
d_call: .
cdr3_aa: CASSFGRMNGYTF
cdr3_nt: TGTGCCAGCAGCTTTGGGCGGATGAATGGCTACACCTTC

v_call: TRBV7-2
j_call: TRBJ2-1
clone_size: many
d_call: .
cdr3_aa: CASSLVYAGTRGNNEQFF
cdr3_nt: TGTGCCAGCAGCTTAGTTTACGCAGGCACCAGGGGAAACAATGAGCAGTTCTTC

v_call: TRBV3-1
j_call: TRBJ1-2
clone_size: many
d_call: .
cdr3_aa: CASSHRGYRDYGYTF
cdr3_nt: TGTGCCAGCAGCCATCGAGGGTACAGGGATTATGGCTACACCTTC

v_call: TRBV7-3
j_call: TRBJ1-1
clone_size: .
d_call: .
cdr3_aa: CASSLIRMNTEAFF
cdr3_nt: TGTGCCAGCAGCTTAATCCGGATGAACACTGAAGCTTTCTTT

v_call: TRBV29-1
j_call: TRBJ2-7
clone_size: .
d_call: .
cdr3_aa: CSVEGQATYEQYF
cdr3_nt: TGCAGCGTTGAAGGACAGGCAACCTACGAGCAGTACTTC

v_call: TRBV4-1
j_call: TRBJ2-2
clone_size: .
d_call: TRBD1
cdr3_aa: CASTVSGQGDTGELFF
cdr3_nt: TGCGCCAGCACCGTGTCGGGACAGGGTGACACCGGGGAGCTGTTTTTT

v_call: TRBV12-3/TRBV12-4
j_call: TRBJ2-7
clone_size: many
d_call: TRBD2
cdr3_aa: CASRKGLAESYEQYF
cdr3_nt: TGTGCCAGCAGGAAAGGACTAGCGGAGTCCTACGAGCAGTACTTC

v_call: TRBV2
j_call: TRBJ2-7
clone_size: many
d_call: TRBD1
cdr3_aa: CASSGGDRAYYEQYF
cdr3_nt: TGTGCCAGCAGTGGTGGGGACAGGGCTTACTACGAGCAGTACTTC

v_call: TRBV28
j_call: TRBJ2-7
clone_size: many
d_call: .
cdr3_aa: CASSAFQGWAYEQYF
cdr3_nt: TGTGCCAGCAGTGCCTTCCAGGGATGGGCCTACGAGCAGTACTTC

v_call: TRBV3-1
j_call: TRBJ2-1
clone_size: many
d_call: TRBD1
cdr3_aa: CASSPTGGLSYNEQFF
cdr3_nt: TGTGCCAGCAGTCCAACAGGGGGCCTCTCCTACAATGAGCAGTTCTTC

v_call: TRBV29-1
j_call: TRBJ2-7
clone_size: .
d_call: .
cdr3_aa: CSVILQGEQYF
cdr3_nt: TGCAGCGTGATCCTACAGGGAGAGCAGTACTTC

v_call: TRBV7-6
j_call: TRBJ2-1
clone_size: .
d_call: TRBD2
cdr3_aa: CASSLEGYEREYLGEQFF
cdr3_nt: TGTGCCAGCAGCTTAGAGGGGTACGAGCGGGAGTACCTTGGTGAGCAGTTCTTC

v_call: TRBV7-3
j_call: TRBJ1-1
clone_size: many
d_call: .
cdr3_aa: CASSARTEGAFF
cdr3_nt: TGTGCCAGCAGCGCGCGGACGGAGGGAGCTTTCTTT

v_call: TRBV11-3
j_call: TRBJ2-2
clone_size: few
d_call: TRBD2
cdr3_aa: CASSLVRGDTGELFF
cdr3_nt: TGTGCCAGCAGCTTAGTCCGGGGGGACACCGGGGAGCTGTTTTTT

v_call: TRBV28
j_call: TRBJ1-3
clone_size: many
d_call: .
cdr3_aa: CASSLFRQVPSSGNTIYF
cdr3_nt: TGTGCCAGCAGTTTATTCCGACAGGTGCCCAGCTCTGGAAACACCATATATTTT

v_call: TRBV7-8
j_call: TRBJ2-5
clone_size: many
d_call: TRBD2
cdr3_aa: CASSQKKVVTSVIDQETQYF
cdr3_nt: TGTGCCAGCAGCCAAAAAAAGGTGGTGACTAGCGTGATCGACCAAGAGACCCAGTACTTC

v_call: TRBV6-1
j_call: TRBJ2-2
clone_size: few
d_call: .
cdr3_aa: CASSPLDSTGELFF
cdr3_nt: TGTGCCAGCAGCCCCCTCGACAGCACCGGGGAGCTGTTTTTT